This T cell receptor beta chain was identified during a study of technical replicates of blood from a handful of donors. TCRdb keeps only in-frame clones here, not all; method: immunoSEQ multiplex PCR. The sample consists of more than 65,000 clones, approximately 91% of them appearing once. Trimming cost V 2 bases and J 3 bases, with 8 bases left between them. This CDR3 has 14 amino acids. CDR1 and CDR2 (germline): MNHNS, SASEGT. The specimen was T cells isolated from PBMCs. The TCR comes from a human donor in good health. The V gene is TRBV6-1, the J gene TRBJ1-3, with TRBD1 as a possible D gene (5 bases). This chain's CDR3 is CASSEQGYGNTIYF. CDR3 nucleotides: TGTGCCAGCAGTGAACAGGGTTATGGAAACACCATATATTTT.